Listed here are 4 T cell receptor beta chains from one sample, sequenced in a study of beta chain features in type 1 diabetes. Sequenced material consisted of expressed TCRB transcripts (all of the isolated RNA was reverse transcribed). Sequencing used immunoSEQ multiplex PCR; TCRdb keeps in-frame clones, though not all of them. The sample holds about 620,000 clones, around 16% seen once. Sequencing was performed on naive CD4+ T cells from blood. The receptors shown here come from a man between 18 and 29 years old in good health.

The chain carries TRBV4-3 and TRBJ2-2, with TRBD2 matching 10 bases. Germline V gives CDR1 LGHNA, CDR2 YSLEER. The CDR3 spans 15 residues. With V trimmed by 5 bases and J by 5 bases, 5 bases remained unmatched. This CDR3 reads CASSTRTSGTGELFF. The CDR3 DNA reads TGCGCCAGCAGCACCCGGACTAGCGGTACCGGGGAGCTGTTTTTT.

This clone was seen only a few times. V usage is TRBV5-5 and J usage is TRBJ2-1; 9 nucleotides agree with TRBD2. The CDR3 consists of 15 residues. V gave up 7 bases and J gave up 2 bases; unmatched junction bases: 7. CDR1 and CDR2 (germline): SGHKS, YYEKEE (reference sequence). CDR3 sequence reads: CASRLAGGTYNEQFF. DNA for the CDR3: TGTGCCAGCCGTCTGGCGGGAGGGACCTACAATGAGCAGTTCTTC.

This sequence joins TRBV28 and TRBJ1-5; D gene ambiguous. CDR1 MDHEN and CDR2 SYDVKM come from the germline V gene. The V end lost 5 bases, the J end lost 5 bases, and 7 bases lay between the germline ends. There are 12 residues in the CDR3. The DNA for the CDR3 is TGTGCCAGCAGTGTACTTTATCAGCCCCAGCATTTT. It specifies CASSVLYQPQHF.

This clone has more than one count but fewer than ten. J is TRBJ2-2 and V is TRBV5-1, with 7 nucleotides matching TRBD2. The V and J ends lost 4 bases and 7 bases, in that order; junction bases with no gene match: 13. There are 16 residues in the CDR3. Germline CDR1 SGHRS, CDR2 YFSETQ. The CDR3 sequence: CASSPLLRESIGELFF. In DNA form, the CDR3 reads TGCGCCAGCAGCCCCCTACTGCGGGAGAGCATCGGGGAGCTGTTTTTT.